The 32 T cell receptor beta chains reported below all come from one sample, sequenced in a study of spatial heterogeneity in lung cancer. Time point defined: sample taken at primary tumor resection. Researchers sequenced whole RNA taken from tumor, nontumor lung or frozen PBMC without sorting. TCRdb re-derived calls from the 5' RACE reads in MiXCR, one entry per CDR3 protein. The data show approximately 12,000 distinct CDR3 sequences, with roughly 6.2% seen just once and around 10% held by the top ten. The sequencing used normal lung tissue next to the tumor, collected at surgery. All receptors derive from a male donor with early-stage non-small cell lung cancer.

In its sample, this clonotype was seen many times. The chain carries TRBV15 and TRBJ2-7; 11 bases fit TRBD1. The germline V gene encodes CDR1 LNHNV and CDR2 YYDKDF (reference sequence). This CDR3 has 15 amino acids. V gave up 0 bases and J gave up 3 bases; unmatched junction bases: 1. CDR3 sequence: CATSREGTGGYEQYF. As DNA, the CDR3 is TGTGCCACCAGCAGAGAAGGGACAGGGGGCTACGAGCAGTACTTC.

This clonotype was seen ten or more times. This chain joins TRBV12-3 or TRBV12-4 and TRBJ1-2, with a tentative D call TRBD1 (5 bases). V gave up 3 bases and J gave up 8 bases, with 10 bases separating them. The CDR3 extends over 12 amino acids. The CDR3 sequence: CASSFTGTGYTF. The CDR3 bases are TGTGCCAGCAGTTTTACGGGGACGGGCTACACCTTC.

This clonotype has at least ten counts. The chain combines TRBV20-1 with TRBJ2-3, with D possibly being TRBD2 (6 bases). CDR3 length: 14 residues. Germline assignment: CDR1 DFQATT and CDR2 SNEGSKA (reference sequence). V lost 4 bases and J lost 0, with 11 bases in between. CDR3 amino acids: CSATPSESTDTQYF. For the CDR3, the DNA is TGCAGTGCTACCCCTAGCGAGAGCACAGATACGCAGTATTTT.

This clonotype was recorded many times. The V gene is TRBV7-2, the J gene TRBJ1-1; no clear D. CDR1 is SGHTA, CDR2 FQGNSA, per germline. The length of the CDR3 is 11 residues. V lost 5 bases to trimming and J lost 10 bases, with 11 bases between them. The CDR3 DNA sequence: TGTGCCAGCAGCAGCAGCCGGGGAGCTTTCTTT. Its protein is CASSSSRGAFF.

In its sample, this clonotype was seen many times. The chain employs TRBV5-1 and TRBJ2-3, with no clear D. The CDR3 consists of 14 residues. Between the trimmed V and J ends, which lost 1 base and 2 bases, there was a span of 8 bases. Germline assignment: CDR1 SGHRS and CDR2 YFSETQ. In DNA, the CDR3 is TGCGCCAGCAGCTTGATCGCGAACACAGATACGCAGTATTTT. It specifies CASSLIANTDTQYF.

This clonotype was picked up many times. This chain links TRBV20-1 with TRBJ1-3; a possible D gene is TRBD1 (6 bases). The V end lost 3 bases, the J end lost 2 bases, and 14 bases lay between the germline ends. Germline-derived CDR1 and CDR2 are DFQATT and SNEGSKA (reference sequence). The CDR3 runs to 15 residues. CDR3 coding DNA: TGCAGTGCTAGCCAGGGGAATGTAGCTGGAAACACCATATATTTT. Translation gives CSASQGNVAGNTIYF.

The chain employs TRBV20-1 and TRBJ2-2, with 7 bases lining up with TRBD1. Germline CDR1 DFQATT, CDR2 SNEGSKA (reference sequence). The CDR3 is 15 amino acids. J was trimmed by 2 bases and V by 1 base; bases with no gene match: 4. CDR3 coding DNA: TGCAGTGCTAGAGCTGGGACAGCAAACACCGGGGAGCTGTTTTTT. The encoded protein is CSARAGTANTGELFF.

By proportion, this clonotype is large. The chain carries TRBV19 and TRBJ1-5; 11 nucleotides agree with TRBD1. CDR3 length: 16 residues. Per germline, CDR1 LNHDA and CDR2 SQIVND (reference sequence). V shed 3 bases, J shed 6 bases, and the junction held 7 bases outside the gene matches. CDR3 DNA sequence: TGTGCCAGTAGTATTCCCGGACAGGGGGCACGTCAGCCCCAGCATTTT. It translates to CASSIPGQGARQPQHF.

At least ten counts were recorded for this clonotype. This sequence joins TRBV7-3 and TRBJ2-3, with 7 bases lining up with TRBD1. V dropped 5 bases and J dropped 0; count of bases not matched to a gene: 5. Per the germline V gene, CDR1 is SGHTA and CDR2 is FQGTGA. This CDR3 is built from 15 residues. The CDR3 nucleotides are TGTGCCAGCAGCACGACAGGGCTAAGCACAGATACGCAGTATTTT. This encodes CASSTTGLSTDTQYF.

This clonotype was counted ten times or more. The rearrangement links TRBV5-1 to TRBJ2-1, with 7 bases that match TRBD2. V lost 0 bases to trimming and J lost 5 bases; unmatched junction nucleotides: 8. Germline V gene data show CDR1 as SGHRS and CDR2 as YFSETQ. This CDR3 is 16 amino acids long. The CDR3 nucleotides are TGCGCCAGCAGCTTGGGAGGAGGCGGGGGACACAATGAGCAGTTCTTC. The encoded protein is CASSLGGGGGHNEQFF.

This clonotype came up many times. The chain is built from TRBV5-1 and TRBJ2-1; D call uncertain. The CDR3 sequence is 12 residues long. The V gene's germline CDR1 is SGHRS and CDR2 YFSETQ. Deletions cut 6 bases from V and 5 bases from J, with 9 bases between. DNA of the CDR3: TGCGCCAGCACCTTCACGGACAATGAGCAGTTCTTC. As protein: CASTFTDNEQFF.

This clonotype was observed many times. The V gene is TRBV19, the J gene TRBJ1-2; D gene ambiguous. CDR1 and CDR2 (germline): LNHDA, SQIVND (reference sequence). This CDR3 is built from 15 residues. Trimming stripped 5 bases from V and 4 bases from J, with 17 bases between. In DNA form, the CDR3 reads TGTGCCAGTAGTGTGGAATCACGGACGCTCTATGGCTACACCTTC. Its translation is CASSVESRTLYGYTF.

This clonotype was seen more than once but under ten times. The chain employs TRBV19 and TRBJ2-1; D gene unclear. V lost 5 bases and J lost 8, with 19 bases in between. The CDR3 is 15 residues long. Germline loops: CDR1 LNHDA, CDR2 SQIVND (reference sequence). Here the CDR3 reads CASSSGIGSFDEQFF. The DNA of the CDR3 is TGTGCCAGTAGTTCTGGGATCGGTTCGTTTGATGAGCAGTTCTTC.

This clonotype was seen at least ten times. The chain has TRBV20-1 and TRBJ2-5; D may be TRBD2 (6 bases). The CDR3 loop spans 13 amino acids. Deletions cut 2 bases from V and 5 bases from J, with 12 bases between. CDR1 is DFQATT, CDR2 SNEGSKA, per germline (reference sequence). This CDR3 is CSARILATETQYF. CDR3 coding DNA: TGCAGTGCTAGAATCCTAGCGACGGAGACCCAGTACTTC.

This clonotype was observed at least ten times. V is TRBV7-2 and J is TRBJ2-7; D remains unclear. V was trimmed by 4 bases and J by 7 bases, leaving 11 bases between them. CDR3 length equals 12 residues. Germline CDR1 SGHTA, CDR2 FQGNSA. CDR3 amino acids: CASSSGAWEQYF. DNA of the CDR3: TGTGCCAGCAGCTCGGGTGCTTGGGAGCAGTACTTC.

The J gene is TRBJ2-7, the V gene TRBV3-1; 8 bases line up with TRBD2. CDR3 length: 15 residues. The germline gives CDR1 LGHDT, CDR2 YNNKEL (reference sequence). V lost 1 base to trimming and J lost 1 base; unmatched junction nucleotides: 3. CDR3 residues: CASSQGLAGSYEQYF. DNA of the CDR3: TGTGCCAGCAGCCAAGGGCTAGCGGGTTCCTACGAGCAGTACTTC.

By its share, this clonotype is medium-sized. CDR3 loop: CASNVDSLFNSPLHF. As DNA, the CDR3 is TGTGCCAGCAACGTGGACAGCCTCTTTAATTCACCCCTCCACTTT. The chain joins TRBV6-5 to TRBJ1-6; perhaps TRBD1 as D (6 bases). Germline CDR1 is MNHEY and CDR2 is SVGAGI. The CDR3 consists of 15 residues. V was clipped by 7 bases and J by 6 bases, with 16 bases between them.

This clonotype was counted a few times. The chain uses TRBV7-9 and TRBJ2-7; D not resolved. V gave up 5 bases and J gave up 2 bases, with 10 bases separating them. The germline V gene encodes CDR1 SEHNR and CDR2 FQNEAQ (reference sequence). The length of the CDR3 is 13 residues. CDR3 sequence (DNA): TGTGCCAGCAGCCCTACCCCCACCTACGAGCAGTACTTC. Its translation: CASSPTPTYEQYF.

V is TRBV3-1 and J is TRBJ2-5; TRBD2 is a possible D gene (6 bases). The V end was cut by 4 bases, the J end by 4 bases, with 10 bases between. The germline gives CDR1 LGHDT, CDR2 YNNKEL (reference sequence). The CDR3 is 13 amino acids. The CDR3 coding sequence is TGTGCCAGCAGCCCTCTGGGGGGAGAGACCCAGTACTTC. Its translation: CASSPLGGETQYF.

In its sample, this clonotype was seen many times. The chain employs TRBV19 and TRBJ2-2, with no clear D. Germline V gives CDR1 LNHDA, CDR2 SQIVND (reference sequence). The CDR3 is 12 residues long. V was trimmed by 4 bases and J by 4 bases, leaving 4 bases between them. The CDR3 nucleotides are TGTGCCAGTAGTAGTCGCACCGGGGAGCTGTTTTTT. It encodes CASSSRTGELFF.

This clonotype was counted at least ten times. This chain uses TRBV5-5 with TRBJ1-4; D is possibly TRBD1 (5 bases). Germline lookup yields CDR1 SGHKS and CDR2 YYEKEE (reference sequence). The length of the CDR3 is 18 residues. V shed 5 bases and J shed 3 bases, with 23 bases lying between them. The chain's CDR3 is CASRPNTGTPAPNEKLFF. As DNA, the CDR3 is TGTGCCAGCAGGCCTAATACCGGGACCCCCGCTCCTAATGAAAAACTGTTTTTT. Full variable domain (outside the CDR3, taken from reference TRBV5-5 and TRBJ1-4): DAGVTQSPTHLIKTRGQQVTLRCSPISGHKSVSWYQQVLGQGPQFIFQYYEKEERGRGNFPDRFSARQFPNYSSELNVNALLLGDSALYLCASRPNTGTPAPNEKLFFGSGTQLSVL.

This clonotype occurred many times. The DNA for the CDR3 is TGCAGTGCGAGGGACAGGGGCGACTACAATGAGCAGTTCTTC. It specifies CSARDRGDYNEQFF. The chain has TRBV20-1 and TRBJ2-1; 10 bases line up with TRBD1. The CDR3 has 14 amino acids. Germline V gene lookup returns CDR1 DFQATT and CDR2 SNEGSKA (reference sequence). V lost 6 bases and J lost 3; bases outside the gene matches: 5.

Many counts were recorded for this clonotype. This CDR3 is CASSQEGSRKVNEQFF. CDR3 DNA sequence: TGCGCCAGCAGCCAAGAGGGCTCACGGAAGGTCAATGAGCAGTTCTTC. The chain couples TRBV4-1 to TRBJ2-1, with no clear D. The CDR3 has 16 amino acids. Germline V gene lookup returns CDR1 MGHRA and CDR2 YSYEKL. With 0 bases removed from V and 6 bases from J, the gap between germline ends came to 15 bases.

This clonotype was found many times. CDR3 bases: TGTGCCAGTACCCGAAGCGGGCGCACTGAAGCTTTCTTT. It translates to CASTRSGRTEAFF. The chain recombines TRBV6-1 with TRBJ1-1, with D uncertain. Germline lookup yields CDR1 MNHNS and CDR2 SASEGT. Trimming removed 9 bases from V and 4 bases from J, with 15 bases in between. The CDR3 runs 13 residues.

This clonotype was counted at least ten times. The V call is TRBV5-1, the J call TRBJ2-7; TRBD2 might be the D (6 bases). Germline CDR1 and CDR2: SGHRS and YFSETQ. Trimming took 2 bases from V and 5 from J, leaving 20 bases between them. The CDR3 spans 16 residues. The CDR3: CASSLWSGAGGNEQYF. The DNA for the CDR3 is TGCGCCAGCAGCTTATGGAGTGGCGCCGGGGGTAACGAGCAGTACTTC.

On this clonotype itself: Possible read error: a much larger clone is one base away. V usage is TRBV5-4 and J usage is TRBJ1-1; D gene unclear. The germline V gene has CDR1 SGHNT and CDR2 YYREEE (reference sequence). The CDR3 runs 14 residues. Trimming took 0 bases from V and 1 from J, leaving 7 bases between them. The CDR3 DNA is TGTGCCAGCAGCTTGGAACCAAGGAACACTGAAGCTTTCTTT. Protein product: CASSLEPRNTEAFF.

This clonotype has a count of ten or more. The chain joins TRBV5-1 to TRBJ2-5, with TRBD2 matching 7 bases. Germline CDR1 and CDR2: SGHRS and YFSETQ. The CDR3 consists of 17 residues. Trimming cost V 0 bases and J 0 bases; bases outside gene matches: 8. The CDR3 here is CASSLGLADPNQETQYF. The CDR3 DNA is TGCGCCAGCAGCTTGGGACTAGCTGATCCGAACCAAGAGACCCAGTACTTC.

This clonotype was observed many times. The chain uses TRBV15 and TRBJ1-1; unclear D gene. This CDR3 has 18 amino acids. Trimming shortened V by 5 bases and J by 3 bases, and 25 bases separated the two germline ends. Germline CDR1 is LNHNV and CDR2 is YYDKDF (reference sequence). This chain's CDR3 is CATSPQWEGMGTDTEAFF. DNA for the CDR3: TGTGCCACCAGCCCTCAATGGGAGGGAATGGGAACGGACACTGAAGCTTTCTTT. The variable domain in full, with the rest retrieved from reference TRBV15 and TRBJ1-1, is DAMVIQNPRYQVTQFGKPVTLSCSQTLNHNVMYWYQQKSSQAPKLLFHYYDKDFNNEADTPDNFQSRRPNTSFCFLDIRSPGLGDTAMYLCATSPQWEGMGTDTEAFFGQGTRLTVV.

This clonotype was recorded at least ten times. The genes are TRBV7-2 and TRBJ2-7, with D uncertain. V was shortened by 3 bases and J by 2 bases, with 5 bases between the two germline ends. In germline, CDR1 is SGHTA, CDR2 FQGNSA. This CDR3 is built from 12 residues. The CDR3 loop is CASSFSTYEQYF. CDR3 nucleotides: TGTGCCAGCAGCTTTTCTACCTACGAGCAGTACTTC.

The sample holds many counts of this clonotype. This sequence joins TRBV5-1 and TRBJ1-5; 7 nucleotides agree with TRBD1. Trimming at V came to 4 bases and at J to 2 bases, leaving 3 bases not matched to a gene. Germline V gives CDR1 SGHRS, CDR2 YFSETQ. This CDR3 region has 14 residues. The CDR3 is CASSLTGGNQPQHF. CDR3 nucleotide sequence: TGCGCCAGCAGCCTAACAGGGGGCAATCAGCCCCAGCATTTT.

Ten or more counts support this clonotype. This chain connects TRBV6-1 to TRBJ2-4, with TRBD1 identical over 7 bases. The CDR3 is 13 residues long. J was trimmed by 7 bases and V by 2 bases; bases with no gene match: 2. Germline V gives CDR1 MNHNS, CDR2 SASEGT. CDR3 sequence (DNA): TGTGCCAGCAGTGAACAACAGGGGAACATTCAGTACTTC. It specifies CASSEQQGNIQYF.

This clonotype was seen many times. This sequence joins TRBV7-9 and TRBJ2-7; 7 bases map to TRBD2. This CDR3 is 13 amino acids long. Trimming took 5 bases from V and 6 from J; bases not matched to a gene: 7. Germline-derived CDR1 and CDR2 are SEHNR and FQNEAQ (reference sequence). CDR3 amino acids: CASSLSRGSEQYF. The CDR3 DNA reads as TGTGCCAGCAGCCTTAGTCGCGGGAGCGAGCAGTACTTC.